Listed below are T cell receptor beta chains from one sample, sequenced in a study of T cell responses to AZD1222 COVID-19 vaccine. TCRdb's table, derived via immunoSEQ multiplex PCR, lists solely in-frame clones and lacks some. The sample contains approximately 200,000 clones, around 88% of which appear only once. Sequenced material: peripheral blood, taken on day 0 of AZD1222 vaccination. These receptors originate from an adult in good health. The CDR3 runs from the conserved cysteine through the conserved F or W. A D gene is named only where the DNA matches it firmly. The listing skips clone size in some rows; elsewhere it reads once, few, many or a size class.

J gene	D gene	V gene	clone size	CDR3 DNA	CDR3 protein
TRBJ1-4	.	TRBV18	.	TGTGCCAGCTCACCACCGGTTCTAACAGGGACTGAAAAACTGTTTTTT	CASSPPVLTGTEKLFF
TRBJ2-7	.	TRBV20-1	.	TGCAGTGCTAGTCTCAGGGCTAACTACGAGCAGTACTTC	CSASLRANYEQYF
TRBJ1-4	.	TRBV28	.	TGTGCCAGCAGTCCCGCCACACTCTTAGGGGAAAAACTGTTTTTT	CASSPATLLGEKLFF
TRBJ2-1	.	TRBV30	.	TGTGCCTGGAGTCGCAGGGTGAAGAACAATGAGCAGTTCTTC	CAWSRRVKNNEQFF
TRBJ1-2	.	TRBV9	.	TGTGCCAGCAGCAACCGGGCCGAGGGCTACACCTTC	CASSNRAEGYTF
TRBJ2-4	TRBD1	TRBV7-2	.	TGTGCCAGCAGCTTAGGCAGGGGGCTTGCCAAAAACATTCAGTACTTC	CASSLGRGLAKNIQYF
TRBJ2-6	.	TRBV30	.	TGTGCCTGGAGTCCGGTTCGATTCGGACTCCCCCCCTCTGGGGCCAACGTCCTGACTTTC	CAWSPVRFGLPPSGANVLTF
TRBJ2-7	TRBD2	TRBV11-2	.	TGTGCCAGCAGCCTTAGCGGGGTTGAGCAGTACTTC	CASSLSGVEQYF
TRBJ2-7	.	TRBV27	once	TGTGCCAGCAGTCCCGGGGGAGGACGACAATCCTACGAGCAGTACTTC	CASSPGGGRQSYEQYF
TRBJ1-6	.	TRBV7-2	once	TGTGCCAGCAGCTTAGATATGGGTAGAAATTCACCCCTCCACTTT	CASSLDMGRNSPLHF
TRBJ1-2	.	TRBV14	.	TGTGCCAGCCAATCTTCGGGACAAATGTATGGCTACACCTTC	CASQSSGQMYGYTF
TRBJ1-1	.	TRBV29-1	.	TGCAGCGTCCCCGGGAGGTCGCGGGCGGGAACTGAAGCTTTCTTT	CSVPGRSRAGTEAFF
TRBJ2-7	.	TRBV6-6	.	TGTGCCAGCAGCCGGGAAGGGGGGTCCTACGAGCAGTACTTC	CASSREGGSYEQYF
TRBJ1-5	TRBD1	TRBV7-2	few	TGTGCCAGCAGCCCGACAGGGGGCGAACAGCCCCAGCATTTT	CASSPTGGEQPQHF
TRBJ2-1	.	TRBV20-1	.	TGCAGTGTTCCCGGCACCAATGAGCAGTTCTTC	CSVPGTNEQFF
TRBJ1-5	.	TRBV20-1	.	TGCAGTGCTAGTGCAGGGATGGATCAGCCCCAGCATTTT	CSASAGMDQPQHF
TRBJ1-2	TRBD1	TRBV18	.	TGTGCCAGCTCACCCGGGACAGGGCTCTACACCTTC	CASSPGTGLYTF
TRBJ1-5	.	TRBV7-9	.	TGTGCCAGCAGCTCGGGGGACGAGGTGAAGCCCCAGCATTTT	CASSSGDEVKPQHF
TRBJ2-7	TRBD2	TRBV9	.	TGTGCCAGCAGTCGGGAGGCAGGGAGGTACGAGCAGTACTTC	CASSREAGRYEQYF
TRBJ1-1	TRBD1	TRBV7-9	.	TGTGCCAGCAGCTCTGGACAGGGCATGAACACTGAAGCTTTCTTT	CASSSGQGMNTEAFF